Following are 25 T cell receptor beta chains from one sample sequenced in a study of patients and donors after allogeneic stem cell transplantation. MiXCR, applied by TCRdb to the RT-PCR reads, yields one record per CDR3 protein. The repertoire holds 900,000 to 1,000,000 distinct CDR3 sequences, with over 15% as singletons. Sample: blood, either unsorted or a sorted T cell fraction (not recorded which). The origin of the receptors is a human donor who was either an allogeneic HSCT recipient or a stem cell or donor lymphocyte infusion donor (not recorded which). It is not recorded whose cells these are; they may come from a transplant donor.

The chain employs TRBV30 and TRBJ1-1; no firm D call. Germline assignment: CDR1 GTSNPN and CDR2 SVGIG (reference sequence). The ends were cut back, 0 bases at V and 11 bases at J, with 10 bases in the middle. The CDR3 is 11 residues long. This chain's CDR3 is CAWSVTERAFF. The CDR3, as DNA: TGTGCCTGGAGTGTAACAGAACGGGCTTTCTTT.

This clonotype was observed once. The chain couples TRBV19 to TRBJ2-2, with D perhaps matching TRBD1 (6 bases). Trimming stripped 6 bases from V and 7 bases from J, with 12 bases between. The CDR3 spans 13 residues. Germline V gene lookup returns CDR1 LNHDA and CDR2 SQIVND (reference sequence). The CDR3 sequence: CASRYRAGGELFF. The CDR3 nucleotides read TGTGCCAGTAGGTACAGGGCGGGCGGGGAGCTGTTTTTT.

This clonotype appeared a few times. V usage is TRBV12-3 or TRBV12-4 and J usage is TRBJ2-1; a weak D match, TRBD2 (7 bases). V lost 6 bases and J lost 7, with 16 bases in between. The CDR3 spans 14 residues. Written as DNA, the CDR3 is TGTGCCAGCAGGAACCGGGGGGCCAAAAATGAGCAGTTCTTC. Its translation: CASRNRGAKNEQFF.

This clonotype has a handful of counts. V usage is TRBV10-3 and J usage is TRBJ1-3; D is unresolved. Trimming left V 3 bases short and J 5 bases short, with 11 bases between. The germline V gene has CDR1 ENHRY and CDR2 SYGVKD. The CDR3 contains 14 residues. The CDR3 DNA is TGTGCCATCAGTGACCCCGGGCCCCGAAACACCATATATTTT. Translated: CAISDPGPRNTIYF.

This clonotype was recorded a few times. The J gene is TRBJ2-5, the V gene TRBV20-1; weak D call: TRBD1 (7 bases). V lost 0 bases, J lost 5 bases, and 13 bases lay in between. Germline V lookup: CDR1 DFQATT, CDR2 SNEGSKA (reference sequence). CDR3 length: 14 amino acids. The CDR3 loop reads CSAREEGAQETQYF. CDR3 DNA: TGCAGTGCTAGAGAGGAGGGGGCGCAGGAGACCCAGTACTTC.

This clonotype was recorded a few times. The chain employs TRBV4-1 and TRBJ2-7, with D maybe TRBD2 (5 bases). CDR3 length: 16 residues. From germline, CDR1 is MGHRA and CDR2 YSYEKL. The V gene lost 3 bases and the J gene lost 0 bases, with 15 bases spanning the gap. The CDR3 sequence is CASSQKADPSSYEQYF. The CDR3 nucleotides are TGCGCCAGCAGCCAGAAAGCGGACCCGAGCTCCTACGAGCAGTACTTC.

This clonotype was seen at least ten times. V is TRBV20-1 and J is TRBJ1-1; D is perhaps TRBD1 (5 bases). Germline assignment: CDR1 DFQATT and CDR2 SNEGSKA (reference sequence). V lost 0 bases and J lost 4, with 12 bases in between. The CDR3 extends over 14 amino acids. The CDR3 DNA follows: TGCAGTGCTAGAGATAGGCGAGGGGCCACTGAAGCTTTCTTT. Translating gives CSARDRRGATEAFF.

This clonotype was seen a handful of times. The V call is TRBV29-1, the J call TRBJ2-3; D call uncertain. Trimming stripped 1 base from V and 0 bases from J, with 8 bases between. The V gene's germline CDR1 is SQVTM and CDR2 ANQGSEA. This CDR3 has 14 residues. The DNA of the CDR3 is TGCAGCGTTGAAGGCCCAGCTAGCACAGATACGCAGTATTTT. It encodes CSVEGPASTDTQYF.

A few counts support this clonotype. The chain links TRBV6-2 or TRBV6-3 to TRBJ1-6; maybe TRBD1 (6 bases). Germline CDR1 MNHEY, CDR2 SVGEGT. V lost 7 bases and J 7 bases, leaving 17 bases between the germline ends. The CDR3 covers 15 residues. Here the CDR3 reads CASTEGGRRNSPLHF. For the CDR3, the DNA is TGTGCCAGCACCGAGGGGGGAAGGAGAAATTCACCCCTCCACTTT.

The table lists this clonotype with a few counts. The chain uses TRBV24-1 and TRBJ2-6; 9 bases are a match to TRBD2. CDR3 size: 17 residues. Germline V gives CDR1 KGHDR, CDR2 SFDVKD. V lost 4 bases, J lost 2 bases, and 5 bases stayed unmatched. CDR3 DNA sequence: TGTGCCACCAGTGACCAGCGGGAGGACCCTGGGGCCAACGTCCTGACTTTC. Its protein product is CATSDQREDPGANVLTF.

This clonotype occurred a few times. J is TRBJ2-1 and V is TRBV29-1; no definite D call. The V end lost 4 bases, the J end lost 7 bases, and 14 bases lay between the germline ends. The CDR3 extends over 13 amino acids. Germline values: CDR1 SQVTM, CDR2 ANQGSEA. The CDR3 nucleotides read TGCAGCGTTGGGGTTCGTCGGAAGAATGAGCAGTTCTTC. This sequence encodes CSVGVRRKNEQFF.

This clonotype appeared many times. This chain connects TRBV12-3 or TRBV12-4 to TRBJ2-7; D is perhaps TRBD1 (5 bases). Deletions cut 5 bases from V and 6 bases from J, with 11 bases between. The CDR3 totals 12 residues. The CDR3, as DNA: TGTGCCAGCAGTATACAGGAGATCGAGCAGTACTTC. Translating gives CASSIQEIEQYF.

In its sample, this clonotype was seen a few times. The CDR3 DNA sequence: TGCGCCAGCAGTTATATGGTGGGGGGAACTGAAGCTTTCTTT. Its translation: CASSYMVGGTEAFF. The rearrangement links TRBV5-1 to TRBJ1-1; a possible D gene is TRBD1 (5 bases). Per the germline V gene, CDR1 is SGHRS and CDR2 is YFSETQ. The V end lost 5 bases, the J end lost 5 bases, and 16 bases lay between the germline ends. This CDR3 has 14 amino acids.

The V and J genes are TRBV4-1 and TRBJ1-5; 7 bases agree with TRBD1. The germline gives CDR1 MGHRA, CDR2 YSYEKL. CDR3 length: 18 amino acids. Trimming cost V 0 bases and J 2 bases; bases outside gene matches: 10. The CDR3 DNA reads as TGCGCCAGCAGCCAAGATCCCCCTGCAGGGGGTCGCAATCAGCCCCAGCATTTT. Its translation: CASSQDPPAGGRNQPQHF.

The chain is built from TRBV20-1 and TRBJ1-2; D unresolved. CDR3 size: 14 residues. The V and J ends lost 5 bases and 8 bases respectively, with 21 bases between them. CDR1 is DFQATT and CDR2 is SNEGSKA in the germline V gene (reference sequence). This CDR3 reads CSAGGVTLTRGYTF. CDR3 bases: TGCAGTGCTGGAGGAGTAACTCTAACCCGGGGCTACACCTTC.

This clonotype was seen more than once but under ten times. The rearrangement uses TRBV5-5 and TRBJ2-7, with 10 bases matching TRBD2. CDR3 length: 15 residues. V lost 0 bases to trimming and J lost 6 bases; unmatched junction nucleotides: 6. Germline values: CDR1 SGHKS, CDR2 YYEKEE (reference sequence). The CDR3 DNA follows: TGTGCCAGCAGCTTGGTACTAGCGGGGAAGGGCGAGCAGTACTTC. This sequence encodes CASSLVLAGKGEQYF.

This clonotype was seen more than once but under ten times. The gene calls are TRBV5-1 and TRBJ2-3, with 10 bases identical to TRBD2. V was pared by 3 bases and J by 5 bases, with 3 bases of the junction left unmatched. The CDR3 sequence is 14 residues long. CDR1 is SGHRS, CDR2 YFSETQ, per germline. CDR3 bases: TGCGCCAGCAGCTCTAGCGGGAGTGGAGATACGCAGTATTTT. It specifies CASSSSGSGDTQYF. Variable domain in full (rest from reference TRBV5-1 and TRBJ2-3): KAGVTQTPRYLIKTRGQQVTLSCSPISGHRSVSWYQQTPGQGLQFLFEYFSETQRNKGNFPGRFSGRQFSNSRSEMNVSTLELGDSALYLCASSSSGSGDTQYFGPGTRLTVL.

V is TRBV20-1 and J is TRBJ2-5; 9 bases map to TRBD2. This CDR3 region has 15 residues. Germline trimming cut 6 bases from V and 4 bases from J; bases unmatched to any gene: 12. Looked up from germline, CDR1 is DFQATT and CDR2 is SNEGSKA (reference sequence). This chain's CDR3 is CSALRLAVKGETQYF. In DNA, the CDR3 is TGCAGTGCACTGCGACTAGCGGTTAAGGGAGAGACCCAGTACTTC.

The chain carries TRBV11-1 and TRBJ2-5; TRBD2 aligns across 9 bases. V gave up 5 bases and J gave up 2 bases; unmatched junction bases: 15. The germline V gene encodes CDR1 SGHAT and CDR2 FQDESV (reference sequence). This CDR3 spans 18 amino acids. The CDR3, as DNA: TGTGCCAGCAGCCGCTCCACGGCTAGCGGGAAGGGTCAAGAGACCCAGTACTTC. Its protein is CASSRSTASGKGQETQYF.

This clonotype was recorded at least ten times. This chain uses TRBV5-1 with TRBJ2-3; no firm D call. Germline CDR1 and CDR2: SGHRS and YFSETQ. V lost 4 bases and J lost 4, with 10 bases in between. The CDR3 is 13 residues long. The CDR3 sequence is CASSVQVADTQYF. The DNA for the CDR3 is TGCGCCAGCAGCGTCCAGGTGGCAGATACGCAGTATTTT.

The chain employs TRBV9 and TRBJ2-1; TRBD2 matches 8 bases. This CDR3 has 15 amino acids. The V gene's germline CDR1 is SGDLS and CDR2 YYNGEE. The ends lost 6 bases at V and 8 bases at J; junction bases unmatched: 13. The chain's CDR3 is CASNSMAGGVDEQFF. Written as DNA, the CDR3 is TGTGCCAGCAACTCAATGGCGGGGGGCGTCGATGAGCAGTTCTTC.

As DNA, the CDR3 is TGCGCCAGCAGCTCGGATGGACAGAACAATCAGCCCCAGCATTTT. Protein product: CASSSDGQNNQPQHF. The rearrangement uses TRBV5-1 and TRBJ1-5, with D possibly matching TRBD1 (6 bases). Trimming left V 3 bases short and J 3 bases short, with 13 bases between. The germline gives CDR1 SGHRS, CDR2 YFSETQ. The CDR3 extends over 15 amino acids.

There are many counts of this clonotype. The chain joins TRBV12-3 or TRBV12-4 to TRBJ2-7, with D possibly TRBD2 on 6 matching bases. V was shortened by 5 bases and J by 2 bases, with 16 bases between the two germline ends. This CDR3 contains 15 residues. CDR3 sequence: CASSPSGSRTYEQYF. The CDR3 coding sequence is TGTGCCAGCAGTCCGAGCGGGTCCCGAACCTACGAGCAGTACTTC.

In this sample, this clonotype turned up a few times. The chain recombines TRBV7-9 with TRBJ2-3, with 8 nucleotides matching TRBD2. V dropped 11 bases and J dropped 3; count of bases not matched to a gene: 7. Germline CDR1 is SEHNR and CDR2 is FQNEAQ (reference sequence). The CDR3 length is 13 residues. CDR3 sequence (DNA): TGTGCCTCCGGGGGGGGTCGGACAGATACGCAGTATTTT. Residues: CASGGGRTDTQYF.

There are many counts of this clonotype. CDR3 in DNA: TGCGCCAGCAGCTTGGTAAAGGGGAACACCGGGGAGCTGTTTTTT. It specifies CASSLVKGNTGELFF. This chain links TRBV5-1 with TRBJ2-2; no reliable D call. The germline V gene encodes CDR1 SGHRS and CDR2 YFSETQ. The CDR3 is 15 amino acids. The V and J ends lost 0 bases and 1 base respectively, with 7 bases between them.